This T cell receptor beta chain was identified in a study of cytomegalovirus exposure and HLA in healthy donors. This CDR3 has 15 residues. Germline values: CDR1 SGHNT, CDR2 YYREEE (reference sequence). Trimming removed 4 bases at V and 5 bases at J, with 18 bases between. With 60 Vbeta and 13 Jbeta primers, the PCR was carried out. Generated by immunoSEQ multiplex PCR, the TCRdb table keeps only in-frame clones and is missing some. The repertoire has roughly 150,000 clones, 78% of them found once; the top ten carry 5.5% to 7.5%. On this clone itself: Its matching antigen is unknown.

General study points: V- and J-gene trimming in TCR beta was tied to a missense DCLRE1C variant by an analysis performed later. Immune exposure was documented only through CMV serostatus. The study flagged about 150 TCR beta chains as cytomegalovirus-associated.

This chain links TRBV5-4 with TRBJ1-1, with no clear D. The sample was PBMCs. This receptor was taken from a woman aged 40 to 50 in good health and CMV-seropositive. This chain's CDR3 is CASSPGREKGTEAFF. For the CDR3, the DNA is TGTGCCAGCAGCCCCGGGCGGGAGAAGGGAACTGAAGCTTTCTTT.